Here is one TCR beta chain with its context. Individual cDNA molecules carried attached unique molecular identifiers. TCRdb re-called the 5' RACE reads with MiXCR, one entry per CDR3 protein. The data contain 25,000 to 35,000 distinct CDR3 sequences, around 7% of them seen just once; the ten biggest clones take up 30% to 45%. This sample was included in a study of early T cells in non-severe SARS-CoV-2 infection. V lost 3 bases and J lost 4, with 15 bases in between. CDR1 is SGHTA and CDR2 is FQGTGA in the germline V gene. The CDR3 length is 15 residues. The TCR originated in an adult who was a healthcare worker with PCR-confirmed SARS-CoV-2 infection or an uninfected control (not recorded which). Sequencing input: whole blood. V is TRBV7-3 and J is TRBJ1-1, with D perhaps matching TRBD1 (6 bases). CDR3 sequence: CASSFLGGAGTEAFF. As DNA, the CDR3 is TGTGCCAGCAGCTTCCTTGGGGGCGCGGGCACTGAAGCTTTCTTT.